The rows below give T cell receptor beta chains drawn from one sample of a study of T cell repertoires in cytomegalovirus infection. These receptors lack a known antigen. TCRdb re-called the reads with MiXCR, one entry per CDR3 protein. Of about 700,000 distinct CDR3 sequences listed, roughly a third were seen once; the top ten hold 15% to 20%. This material consisted of cultured PBMCs, taken from culture after CMV antigen stimulation. The receptors shown here come from a human donor in good health (CMV status not recorded). Some clones in this sample may be carry-over from other donors' samples. Each CDR3 is given with its conserved first and last residue. A D gene is named only where the DNA matches it firmly. Size values are once, few and many counts, or a class for expanded clones, and some rows have none.

clone_size: NA
d_call: NA
j_call: TRBJ2-3
v_call: TRBV12-3/TRBV12-4
cdr3_nt: TGTGCCAGCAGTCCAACTCCAGACACAGATACGCAGTATTTT
cdr3_aa: CASSPTPDTDTQYF

clone_size: many
d_call: TRBD2
j_call: TRBJ2-5
v_call: TRBV7-2
cdr3_nt: TGTGCCAGCAGCTTAGTTGGACTAGCGTTCTGGGAGACCCAGTACTTC
cdr3_aa: CASSLVGLAFWETQYF

clone_size: few
d_call: TRBD2
j_call: TRBJ2-1
v_call: TRBV6-2/TRBV6-3
cdr3_nt: TGTGCCAGCAGGGGAAAAGGACTAGCGGGACCCGAACGGGATGAGCAGTTCTTC
cdr3_aa: CASRGKGLAGPERDEQFF

clone_size: few
d_call: NA
j_call: TRBJ1-2
v_call: TRBV20-1
cdr3_nt: TGCAGTGCTAGAAACACCAACTATGGCTACACCTTC
cdr3_aa: CSARNTNYGYTF

clone_size: many
d_call: NA
j_call: TRBJ1-4
v_call: TRBV7-2
cdr3_nt: TGTGCCAGCAGCTTAGTTGCGGGGAATAATGAAAAACTGTTTTTT
cdr3_aa: CASSLVAGNNEKLFF

clone_size: few
d_call: NA
j_call: TRBJ2-5
v_call: TRBV24-1
cdr3_nt: TGTGCCACCAGTGATTTTTTCCTCGGGACCCAGTACTTC
cdr3_aa: CATSDFFLGTQYF

clone_size: many
d_call: NA
j_call: TRBJ2-7
v_call: TRBV7-2
cdr3_nt: TGTGCCAGCAGCCCGGGTTCCTATCGGCAGTACTTC
cdr3_aa: CASSPGSYRQYF

clone_size: few
d_call: NA
j_call: TRBJ1-2
v_call: TRBV7-9
cdr3_nt: TGTGCCAGCAGCTTTGGAGAAGCTAACTATGGCTACACCTTC
cdr3_aa: CASSFGEANYGYTF

clone_size: many
d_call: NA
j_call: TRBJ2-7
v_call: TRBV12-3/TRBV12-4
cdr3_nt: TGTGCCAGCAGCAAAGGCTACGAGCAGTACTTC
cdr3_aa: CASSKGYEQYF

clone_size: NA
d_call: NA
j_call: TRBJ2-1
v_call: TRBV20-1
cdr3_nt: TGCAGTGCTAGAGAGACCACTAATCCCAGCTCCTACAATGAGCAGTTCTTC
cdr3_aa: CSARETTNPSSYNEQFF

clone_size: few
d_call: TRBD1
j_call: TRBJ1-5
v_call: TRBV28
cdr3_nt: TGTGCCAGCAGGCAGGGGGAGGGTTATCAGCCCCAGCATTTT
cdr3_aa: CASRQGEGYQPQHF

clone_size: NA
d_call: NA
j_call: TRBJ1-5
v_call: TRBV2
cdr3_nt: TGTGCCAGCAGTGAAAGAGGAGTTCAGCCCCAGCATTTT
cdr3_aa: CASSERGVQPQHF

clone_size: many
d_call: NA
j_call: TRBJ2-7
v_call: TRBV7-2
cdr3_nt: TGTGCCAGCAGCTTGGGGACAAGCATGGGCTACGAGCAGTACTTC
cdr3_aa: CASSLGTSMGYEQYF

clone_size: NA
d_call: TRBD2
j_call: TRBJ2-7
v_call: TRBV4-1
cdr3_nt: TGCGCCAGCAGCCAAGGGACTAGCGGGGCCTACGAGCAGTACTTC
cdr3_aa: CASSQGTSGAYEQYF

clone_size: few
d_call: NA
j_call: TRBJ2-1
v_call: TRBV20-1
cdr3_nt: TGCAGTGCTAGCCCCAGCTCCTACAATGAGCAGTTCTTC
cdr3_aa: CSASPSSYNEQFF

clone_size: NA
d_call: TRBD2
j_call: TRBJ2-5
v_call: TRBV19
cdr3_nt: TGTGCCAGTCGGGGGGAGGGGAGCGAGACCCAGTACTTC
cdr3_aa: CASRGEGSETQYF

clone_size: few
d_call: TRBD1
j_call: TRBJ2-7
v_call: TRBV5-5
cdr3_nt: TGTGCCAGCAGCTTGGTGGGACAGGGCGCGAGCTCCTACGAGCAGTACTTC
cdr3_aa: CASSLVGQGASSYEQYF

clone_size: few
d_call: NA
j_call: TRBJ2-6
v_call: TRBV4-1
cdr3_nt: TGCGCCAGTTTCGGAGGGTCTGGGGCCAACGTCCTGACTTTC
cdr3_aa: CASFGGSGANVLTF

clone_size: few
d_call: NA
j_call: TRBJ1-2
v_call: TRBV20-1
cdr3_nt: TGCAGTGCCCCGGAGTTTGTGTGGGCTGGCTATGGCTACACCTTC
cdr3_aa: CSAPEFVWAGYGYTF

clone_size: NA
d_call: NA
j_call: TRBJ2-3
v_call: TRBV10-2
cdr3_nt: TGCGCCAGCAGTGAGACCGACGGCTGGTTTGATACGCAGTATTTT
cdr3_aa: CASSETDGWFDTQYF

clone_size: many
d_call: TRBD1
j_call: TRBJ1-2
v_call: TRBV12-3/TRBV12-4
cdr3_nt: TGTGCCAGCAGCCTGGACAGGGTATTAGGCTACACCTTC
cdr3_aa: CASSLDRVLGYTF

clone_size: few
d_call: TRBD1
j_call: TRBJ1-2
v_call: TRBV30
cdr3_nt: TGTGCCTGGAGTGGGACGGGACAGGGAAACTATGGCTACACCTTC
cdr3_aa: CAWSGTGQGNYGYTF

clone_size: NA
d_call: NA
j_call: TRBJ1-1
v_call: TRBV4-2
cdr3_nt: TGTGCCAGCAGCCAGTTGACCCACACTGAAGCTTTCTTT
cdr3_aa: CASSQLTHTEAFF

clone_size: NA
d_call: NA
j_call: TRBJ1-1
v_call: TRBV5-1
cdr3_nt: TGCGCCAGCAGCTTAGGGGCGGACATGAACACTGAAGCTTTCTTT
cdr3_aa: CASSLGADMNTEAFF

clone_size: NA
d_call: TRBD2
j_call: TRBJ2-1
v_call: TRBV12-3/TRBV12-4
cdr3_nt: TGTGCCAGCAGTTTCCTGAAGGGTGCGGGAGTAATAAATGAGCAGTTCTTC
cdr3_aa: CASSFLKGAGVINEQFF

clone_size: NA
d_call: NA
j_call: TRBJ2-5
v_call: TRBV6-1
cdr3_nt: TGTGCCAGCAGCCGTTCGACAGGACAAGAGACCCAGTACTTC
cdr3_aa: CASSRSTGQETQYF

clone_size: few
d_call: NA
j_call: TRBJ2-5
v_call: TRBV5-1
cdr3_nt: TGCGCCAGCAGCTCAATAACAGGCAGCCAAGAGACCCAGTACTTC
cdr3_aa: CASSSITGSQETQYF

clone_size: once
d_call: NA
j_call: TRBJ1-1
v_call: TRBV14
cdr3_nt: TGTGCCAGCAGACCCCTCCAGTCCTGGGACACTGAAGCTTTCTTT
cdr3_aa: CASRPLQSWDTEAFF

clone_size: NA
d_call: NA
j_call: TRBJ2-3
v_call: TRBV10-2
cdr3_nt: TGCGCCAGCGAGAGGAAAAACACAGATACGCAGTATTTT
cdr3_aa: CASERKNTDTQYF

clone_size: few
d_call: NA
j_call: TRBJ1-5
v_call: TRBV12-3/TRBV12-4
cdr3_nt: TGTGCCAGCAGTTTAGCGCGGGACGAGACCCAGCATTTT
cdr3_aa: CASSLARDETQHF

clone_size: NA
d_call: TRBD1
j_call: TRBJ1-3
v_call: TRBV2
cdr3_nt: TGTGCCAGCAGGGGACAGGCTTTCTCTGGAAACACCATATATTTT
cdr3_aa: CASRGQAFSGNTIYF

clone_size: few
d_call: TRBD2
j_call: TRBJ2-5
v_call: TRBV2
cdr3_nt: TGTGCCAGCGGTAGACTAGCGCGAGAGACCCAGTACTTC
cdr3_aa: CASGRLARETQYF

clone_size: NA
d_call: NA
j_call: TRBJ2-1
v_call: TRBV6-1
cdr3_nt: TGTGCCAGCGGGACCAGGGGCTACAATGAGCAGTTCTTC
cdr3_aa: CASGTRGYNEQFF

clone_size: NA
d_call: TRBD1
j_call: TRBJ2-7
v_call: TRBV7-8
cdr3_nt: TGTGCCAGCAGATACTCCGGGACAGGGTTCTACGAGCAGTACTTC
cdr3_aa: CASRYSGTGFYEQYF

clone_size: few
d_call: TRBD1
j_call: TRBJ2-2
v_call: TRBV5-1
cdr3_nt: TGCGCCAGCAGCGTCATGGACAGGGGAAGGTCCGGGGAGCTGTTTTTT
cdr3_aa: CASSVMDRGRSGELFF

clone_size: NA
d_call: NA
j_call: TRBJ1-6
v_call: TRBV7-2
cdr3_nt: TGTGCCAGCAGCGCCAATCCGGAAGTTAATTCACCCCTCCACTTT
cdr3_aa: CASSANPEVNSPLHF

clone_size: few
d_call: TRBD1
j_call: TRBJ1-5
v_call: TRBV7-2
cdr3_nt: TGTGCCAGCAGCCGGACAGGTACAATCAATCAGCCCCAGCATTTT
cdr3_aa: CASSRTGTINQPQHF

clone_size: few
d_call: NA
j_call: TRBJ1-2
v_call: TRBV4-1
cdr3_nt: TGCGCCAGCAGCCAAGGGCAGGGAGGTGACTATGGCTACACCTTC
cdr3_aa: CASSQGQGGDYGYTF

clone_size: NA
d_call: TRBD1
j_call: TRBJ2-1
v_call: TRBV12-3/TRBV12-4
cdr3_nt: TGTGCCAGCAGTTTTCGGGACAGAGGGAACAATGAGCAGTTCTTC
cdr3_aa: CASSFRDRGNNEQFF

clone_size: NA
d_call: TRBD1
j_call: TRBJ1-1
v_call: TRBV20-1
cdr3_nt: TGCAGTGCGCCCACAGGGGGAAACACTGAAGCTTTCTTT
cdr3_aa: CSAPTGGNTEAFF

clone_size: many
d_call: TRBD2
j_call: TRBJ2-5
v_call: TRBV7-2
cdr3_nt: TGTGCCAGCAGCTTAGCTGAAGCGGGGGGCGGTGAGACCCAGTACTTC
cdr3_aa: CASSLAEAGGGETQYF

clone_size: NA
d_call: NA
j_call: TRBJ1-4
v_call: TRBV7-6
cdr3_nt: TGTGCCAGCAGCTTACCCCTGGGGGAAAAACTGTTTTTT
cdr3_aa: CASSLPLGEKLFF

clone_size: NA
d_call: NA
j_call: TRBJ2-2
v_call: TRBV19
cdr3_nt: TGTGCCAGTAGTAAACCCTCGGCCGGGGAGCTGTTTTTT
cdr3_aa: CASSKPSAGELFF

clone_size: NA
d_call: NA
j_call: TRBJ2-5
v_call: TRBV23-1
cdr3_nt: TGCGCCCCAGAGAGGGGGATCCAAGAGACCCAGTACTTC
cdr3_aa: CAPERGIQETQYF

clone_size: few
d_call: TRBD2
j_call: TRBJ2-3
v_call: TRBV7-6
cdr3_nt: TGTGCCAGCAGCTTCGTAGGCGGGAGAGCCGATACGCAGTATTTT
cdr3_aa: CASSFVGGRADTQYF

clone_size: few
d_call: NA
j_call: TRBJ1-2
v_call: TRBV19
cdr3_nt: TGTGCCAGTAGTAAATTCCAGGAGACTAACTATGGCTACACCTTC
cdr3_aa: CASSKFQETNYGYTF

clone_size: NA
d_call: NA
j_call: TRBJ1-3
v_call: TRBV7-6
cdr3_nt: TGTGCCAGCAGCCCCAGTTACCCATTGGGAAACACCATATATTTT
cdr3_aa: CASSPSYPLGNTIYF

clone_size: many
d_call: NA
j_call: TRBJ1-6
v_call: TRBV7-2
cdr3_nt: TGTGCCAGCAGCCAAGAGAAGACAGGAGGTAATTCACCCCTCCACTTT
cdr3_aa: CASSQEKTGGNSPLHF

clone_size: few
d_call: TRBD1
j_call: TRBJ1-2
v_call: TRBV19
cdr3_nt: TGTGCCAGTAGTATAAACTTGGACAGGGCGCGGGGCTACACCTTC
cdr3_aa: CASSINLDRARGYTF

clone_size: NA
d_call: NA
j_call: TRBJ1-5
v_call: TRBV5-1
cdr3_nt: TGCGCCAGCAGCTTAACGGGACACCCAGATCAGCCCCAGCATTTT
cdr3_aa: CASSLTGHPDQPQHF

clone_size: NA
d_call: NA
j_call: TRBJ1-4
v_call: TRBV7-6
cdr3_nt: TGTGCCAGCAGCCCCGTCAGGGGCCATCAGAAACTGTTTTTT
cdr3_aa: CASSPVRGHQKLFF

clone_size: many
d_call: NA
j_call: TRBJ2-3
v_call: TRBV7-2
cdr3_nt: TGTGCCAGCAGCTTAGCCTTAATTACAGATACGCAGTATTTT
cdr3_aa: CASSLALITDTQYF

clone_size: few
d_call: NA
j_call: TRBJ1-3
v_call: TRBV7-8
cdr3_nt: TGTGCCAGCAGCTTAGTTCAGCCTGGAAACACCATATATTTT
cdr3_aa: CASSLVQPGNTIYF

clone_size: few
d_call: NA
j_call: TRBJ1-4
v_call: TRBV18
cdr3_nt: TGTGCCAGCTCACCACCCGGAGGGGGTGAAAAACTGTTTTTT
cdr3_aa: CASSPPGGGEKLFF

clone_size: many
d_call: NA
j_call: TRBJ2-3
v_call: TRBV7-2
cdr3_nt: TGTGCCAGCAGCTCAAGGGCTACAGATACGCAGTATTTT
cdr3_aa: CASSSRATDTQYF

clone_size: NA
d_call: TRBD1
j_call: TRBJ2-7
v_call: TRBV7-8
cdr3_nt: TGTGCCAGCAGCTTACAGGGGGTGGGGGAATGGTCGACGAGCTACGAGCAGTACTTC
cdr3_aa: CASSLQGVGEWSTSYEQYF

clone_size: NA
d_call: NA
j_call: TRBJ2-7
v_call: TRBV18
cdr3_nt: TGTGCCAGCTCACAGGGACCCATCTCCTACGAGCAGTACTTC
cdr3_aa: CASSQGPISYEQYF